The T cell receptor (beta chain) under discussion was sequenced for a study of blood T cell repertoires in COVID-19. TCRdb keeps only in-frame clones here, not all; method: immunoSEQ multiplex PCR. The repertoire holds around 220,000 clones, with over 75% as singletons. The V end was cut by 3 bases, the J end by 6 bases, with 17 bases between. The CDR3 spans 16 residues. Germline CDR1 and CDR2: LNHDA and SQIVND (reference sequence). V gene TRBV19 combines with J gene TRBJ2-2, with D perhaps matching TRBD2 (6 bases). The material sequenced was peripheral blood. This TCR was sampled from a middle-aged woman who had recovered from COVID-19. DNA for the CDR3: TGTGCCAGTAGTATGAGGAGGGTATATCAGGCCGGGGAGCTGTTTTTT. It specifies CASSMRRVYQAGELFF. Drawing the rest from reference TRBV19 and TRBJ2-2, the complete variable domain is DGGITQSPKYLFRKEGQNVTLSCEQNLNHDAMYWYRQDPGQGLRLIYYSQIVNDFQKGDIAEGYSVSREKKESFPLTVTSAQKNPTAFYLCASSMRRVYQAGELFFGEGSRLTVL.